A single sample is the source of the 20 T cell receptor beta chains below, sequenced in a study of T cells in women clearing cervical HPV infection. This table comes from immunoSEQ multiplex PCR, and its TCRdb copy is limited to in-frame clones, with some not included. This specimen shows some 15,000 clones; the ten leading clones hold less than 25%. The sequenced material came from blood buffy coat. The receptors were gathered from a woman between 18 and 70 years old with a cervical HPV16 infection that either progressed to CIN3+ or cleared (not recorded which).

For this clone: From the germline J gene comes the end of the CDR3, since the read stops 3 residues before it. The chain uses TRBV6-4 and TRBJ2-3; 8 bases map to TRBD2. Trimming at V came to 3 bases and at J to 2 bases, leaving 1 base not matched to a gene. The CDR3 is made up of 14 amino acids. The germline gives CDR1 MRHNA, CDR2 SNTAGT. The CDR3 sequence is CASSERGATDTQYF. CDR3 DNA (partial): TGTGCCAGCAGTGAGCGGGGGGCCACAGATACG.

Judged by frequency, this clone is medium-sized. The CDR3 end falls 3 residues outside the read, so it is completed with the germline J gene. This sequence joins TRBV2 and TRBJ1-1; 7 nucleotides line up with TRBD1. CDR1 and CDR2 (germline): SNHLY, FYNNEI. This CDR3 has 13 residues. V was pared by 5 bases and J by 1 base, with 1 base of the junction left unmatched. This CDR3 is CASSQGENTEAFF. CDR3 bases read: TGTGCCAGCAGTCAGGGGGAGAACACTGAA.

About this clone: With the read ending 3 residues before the CDR3 end, the germline J gene is used to fill in that end. This sequence joins TRBV20-1 and TRBJ1-5; D is possibly TRBD1 (6 bases). Germline V gives CDR1 DFQATT, CDR2 SNEGSKA (reference sequence). V lost 3 bases and J 3 bases, leaving 15 bases between the germline ends. There are 15 residues in the CDR3. The CDR3 protein is CSARSPRGINQPQHF. The sequenced part of the CDR3 DNA is TGCAGTGCTAGGTCCCCTAGGGGGATCAATCAGCCC.

A note on this clone: The sequenced fragment ends 3 residues before the CDR3 boundary, so the rest is inferred from the germline J gene. The chain links TRBV2 to TRBJ2-2, with a tentative D call TRBD2 (5 bases). Germline CDR1 reads SNHLY; CDR2 reads FYNNEI. The CDR3 runs to 15 residues. The CDR3 protein is CASTEGSVSNEKLFF. The part of the CDR3 DNA that was read is TGTGCCAGCACAGAGGGCTCCGTAAGCAATGAAAAG.

As regards this clone: The CDR3 end falls 3 residues outside the read, so it is completed with the germline J gene. This CDR3 is also generated by other DNA sequences in the sample. The rearrangement joins TRBV14 to TRBJ2-4; TRBD1 agrees at 8 bases. Germline V gives CDR1 SGHDN, CDR2 FVKESK. The length of the CDR3 is 13 residues. The CDR3 bases that were read are TGTGCCAGCAGCCCAGACAGGGGCCGTGGT. Encoded protein: CASSPDRGRG. The full CDR3 reads CASSPDRGRGQYF.

A note on this clone: The missing CDR3 end, 3 residues past where the read stops, is filled in from the germline J gene. The J gene is TRBJ2-1, the V gene TRBV30; 8 bases fit TRBD1. Trimming took 1 base from V and 3 from J; bases not matched to a gene: 5. This CDR3 spans 15 amino acids. The germline V gene has CDR1 GTSNPN and CDR2 SVGIG (reference sequence). The CDR3: CAWSGGTGDYNEQFF. The part of the CDR3 DNA that was read is TGTGCCTGGAGTGGGGGGACAGGCGACTACAATGAG.

Details on this clone: The read stops 3 residues short of the end of the CDR3; the missing end is completed from the germline J gene. This chain links TRBV20-1 with TRBJ2-7, with D possibly TRBD2 on 5 matching bases. There are 14 residues in the CDR3. The V end was cut by 3 bases, the J end by 3 bases, with 15 bases between. Looked up from germline, CDR1 is DFQATT and CDR2 is SNEGSKA (reference sequence). CDR3 bases read: TGCAGTGCTAGTCTAAATCAGCGGAGCTACGAG. Translation: CSASLNQRSYE. The CDR3, in full, reads CSASLNQRSYEQYF.

About this clone itself: The read comes to an end 3 residues before the CDR3 does, leaving the germline J gene to fill in the end. The chain employs TRBV7-2 and TRBJ2-5, with D possibly being TRBD2 (6 bases). Trimming pared 5 bases from V and 5 bases from J, leaving 15 bases between. There are 14 residues in the CDR3. Germline V CDR1 and CDR2: SGHTA, FQGNSA. The CDR3 loop is CASSPGGRGETQYF. CDR3 bases read: TGTGCCAGCAGCCCGGGCGGTCGGGGGGAGACC.

Incomplete CDR3 DNA: TGTGCCAGCAGTGACAGGGGACGGAGCTCCTACGAG. It translates to CASSDRGRSSYE. The CDR3 in full is CASSDRGRSSYEQYF. The rearrangement links TRBV28 to TRBJ2-7, with TRBD1 identical over 8 bases. The read ends 3 residues shy of where the CDR3 ends; the end is completed using the germline J gene. The CDR3 length is 15 residues. CDR1 is MDHEN, CDR2 SYDVKM, per germline. The V segment lost 5 bases and the J segment 0 bases; nucleotides outside the gene matches: 6. Drawing the rest from reference TRBV28 and TRBJ2-7, the complete variable domain is DVKVTQSSRYLVKRTGEKVFLECVQDMDHENMFWYRQDPGLGLRLIYFSYDVKMKEKGDIPEGYSVSREKKERFSLILESASTNQTSMYLCASSDRGRSSYEQYFGPGTRLTVT.

Incomplete CDR3 DNA: TGCAGTGCTAGGGACAGTGGC. Its protein is CSARDSG. The full CDR3 protein reads CSARDSGYTF. The chain recombines TRBV20-1 with TRBJ1-2, with D tentatively TRBD1 (6 bases). From the germline J gene comes the end of the CDR3, since the read stops 3 residues before it. The CDR3 sequence is 10 residues long. V lost 3 bases and J 7 bases, leaving 6 bases between the germline ends. Germline V lookup: CDR1 DFQATT, CDR2 SNEGSKA (reference sequence).

A word on this clone: Read sequence stops 3 residues before the CDR3 end, and the germline J gene provides the missing end. The genes are TRBV5-1 and TRBJ2-7; possible D gene TRBD2, 5 bases. Between the trimmed V and J ends, which lost 4 bases and 4 bases, there was a span of 18 bases. From germline, CDR1 is SGHRS and CDR2 YFSETQ. The CDR3 has 15 amino acids. CDR3 bases read: TGCGCCAGCAGCACCCTTCCTTCGGGGTCATACGAG. Protein: CASSTLPSGSYE. The full CDR3 sequence reads CASSTLPSGSYEQYF.

This clone shows up as medium-sized (0.01 to 0.1%) by frequency. The part of the CDR3 DNA that was read is TGTGCCAGCATTCAATCGGGACTTGGCACAGATACG. Translating gives CASIQSGLGTDT. The full CDR3 is CASIQSGLGTDTQYF. This chain connects TRBV2 to TRBJ2-3; TRBD2 might be the D (6 bases). Read coverage stops 3 residues before the CDR3 terminus; the germline J gene supplies the remainder. The CDR3 totals 15 residues. The germline CDR1 and CDR2 sequences are SNHLY and FYNNEI. The germline V and J ends were trimmed by 7 bases and 1 base, with 15 bases remaining between them.

About this clone: The read ends 3 residues shy of where the CDR3 ends; the end is completed using the germline J gene. The J gene is TRBJ1-1, the V gene TRBV5-1; no firm D call. V lost 0 bases and J lost 1, with 7 bases in between. Germline V lookup: CDR1 SGHRS, CDR2 YFSETQ. The CDR3 has 14 residues. CDR3 DNA, as far as it was read: TGCGCCAGCAGCTTGGCCCGTAAGAACACTGAA. Its protein is CASSLARKNTE. In full, the CDR3 reads CASSLARKNTEAFF. Full variable domain (remainder filled in from reference TRBV5-1 and TRBJ1-1): KAGVTQTPRYLIKTRGQQVTLSCSPISGHRSVSWYQQTPGQGLQFLFEYFSETQRNKGNFPGRFSGRQFSNSRSEMNVSTLELGDSALYLCASSLARKNTEAFFGQGTRLTVV.

As regards this clone: The CDR3 is cut off 3 residues early in the read; its end comes from the germline J gene. This chain uses TRBV6-2 or TRBV6-3 with TRBJ2-2; a possible D gene is TRBD2 (6 bases). The V end was cut by 2 bases, the J end by 0 bases, with 7 bases between. Germline V CDR1 and CDR2: MNHEY, SVGEGT. The CDR3 extends over 15 amino acids. CDR3 in amino acids: CASSYRGTNTGELFF. CDR3 DNA, as far as it was read: TGTGCCAGCAGTTACCGGGGGACGAACACCGGGGAG.

As regards this clone: The CDR3 end is not reached by the read, which stops 3 residues before it; the germline J gene fills it in. The chain joins TRBV14 to TRBJ2-5, with D perhaps TRBD1 (5 bases). The length of the CDR3 is 14 residues. Germline V gives CDR1 SGHDN, CDR2 FVKESK. V lost 3 bases to trimming and J lost 7 bases, with 15 bases between them. The covered CDR3 bases are TGTGCCAGCAGCCAGGCCGGGCAGCAGGGGACC. Translation gives CASSQAGQQGT. The complete CDR3 reads CASSQAGQQGTQYF.

This clone is labeled medium-sized based on frequency. From the germline J gene comes the end of the CDR3, since the read stops 3 residues before it. The chain carries TRBV18 and TRBJ1-2; no reliable D call. Trimming removed 4 bases from V and 2 bases from J, with 11 bases in between. Germline V gives CDR1 KGHSH, CDR2 LQKENI. This CDR3 has 14 amino acids. Partial CDR3 DNA: TGTGCCAGCTCACTAGCAGAGTTCAACTATGGC. This sequence encodes CASSLAEFNYG. In full, the CDR3 reads CASSLAEFNYGYTF.

On this clone itself: The CDR3 end lies 3 residues beyond the end of the read and is filled in from the germline J gene. J is TRBJ2-3 and V is TRBV30, with TRBD2 matching 7 bases. Germline CDR1 GTSNPN, CDR2 SVGIG (reference sequence). The CDR3 is 12 amino acids. This chain's CDR3 is CAWSRGRETQYF. The CDR3 bases that were read are TGTGCCTGGAGTAGAGGGCGGGAGACG.

Of note for this clone: Sequencing ends 3 residues short of the CDR3 end; the germline J gene provides the rest. The chain joins TRBV5-1 to TRBJ2-3, with TRBD2 matching over 8 bases. CDR3 length equals 14 residues. Germline V CDR1 and CDR2: SGHRS, YFSETQ. Trimming removed 7 bases from V and 5 bases from J; junction bases left unmatched: 9. The sequenced CDR3 bases are TGCGCCAGCGCCGCGGGGGGCCTGTTAGATACG. Translating gives CASAAGGLLDT. The CDR3 in its entirety is CASAAGGLLDTQYF.

Comment on this clone: The missing CDR3 end, 3 residues past where the read stops, is filled in from the germline J gene. The V and J genes are TRBV19 and TRBJ2-1; 10 bases fit TRBD2. The length of the CDR3 is 15 residues. Trimming cost V 4 bases and J 4 bases; bases outside gene matches: 4. Germline assignment: CDR1 LNHDA and CDR2 SQIVND (reference sequence). The sequenced CDR3 bases are TGTGCCAGTAGTACCAGCGGGGGGGGGTACAATGAG. Protein: CASSTSGGGYNE. The CDR3 reads in full as CASSTSGGGYNEQFF.

A remark on this clone: The read ends 3 residues early relative to the CDR3; the germline J gene fills the gap. V is TRBV28 and J is TRBJ1-2; 7 nucleotides match TRBD1. CDR1 and CDR2 (germline): MDHEN, SYDVKM. The trim removed 4 bases at V and 3 bases at J, leaving 5 bases unmatched. CDR3 size: 14 residues. The CDR3 sequence is CASSSPGQHYGYTF. The sequenced CDR3 bases are TGTGCCAGCAGTTCACCGGGACAGCACTATGGC.